Following are 14 T cell receptor beta chains from one sample sequenced in a study of beta chain features in type 1 diabetes (dated by TCRdb to about 2018). Library generation was performed with the immunoSEQ multiplex PCR assay. All of the isolated RNA was reverse transcribed with the High Capacity cDNA Reverse Transcription Kit, so expressed TCRB transcripts were sequenced. TCRdb mirrors the immuneACCESS table, restricted to in-frame sequences. Some clones are absent from its copies; in checked studies, under half trace to an unresolved V gene, and the reason for the others is unknown. This sample has roughly 300,000 clones in its table, and approximately 8.2% of those were observed once. Of the sample, approximately 0.47% falls within the top ten clones. Sequencing was performed on central memory CD4+ T cells from blood. The receptor set was obtained from a woman aged 18-35 years in good health.

The chain uses TRBV11-2 and TRBJ2-4; TRBD2 aligns across 13 bases. V shed 5 bases, J shed 2 bases, and the junction held 9 bases outside the gene matches. The CDR3 loop spans 18 amino acids. Germline V gene data show CDR1 as SGHAT and CDR2 as FQNNGV. The CDR3 region is CASSRLTGTSGTKNIQYF. CDR3 DNA: TGTGCCAGCAGCCGCCTTACCGGGACTAGCGGGACCAAAAACATTCAGTACTTC.

This clone was detected a few times. The gene calls are TRBV4-2 and TRBJ2-2, with D unresolved. The CDR3 is 16 residues long. CDR1 is LGHNA and CDR2 is YNFKEQ in the germline V gene. Trimming took off 1 base at V and 3 bases at J, with 12 bases between the two ends. The CDR3 bases are TGTGCCAGCAGCCAAGTTCCAGGTCCGGACACCGGGGAGCTGTTTTTT. Protein: CASSQVPGPDTGELFF.

The genes are TRBV5-6 and TRBJ1-2; D is undetermined. This CDR3 contains 14 residues. Germline V gene lookup returns CDR1 SGHDT and CDR2 YYEEEE. The germline V and J ends were trimmed by 0 bases and 5 bases, with 11 bases remaining between them. The CDR3 spells CASSLEEGGYGYTF. Written as DNA, the CDR3 is TGTGCCAGCAGCTTGGAAGAGGGTGGGTATGGCTACACCTTC.

This clone has at least ten counts. The chain couples TRBV7-2 to TRBJ1-5, with unresolved D. CDR3 length equals 13 residues. CDR1 and CDR2 (germline): SGHTA, FQGNSA. Trimming took off 1 base at V and 7 bases at J, with 8 bases between the two ends. As DNA, the CDR3 is TGTGCCAGCAGCTTAGTGCCCGAACAGCCCCAGCATTTT. It specifies CASSLVPEQPQHF. Full variable domain (remainder filled in from reference TRBV7-2 and TRBJ1-5): GAGVSQSPSNKVTEKGKDVELRCDPISGHTALYWYRQSLGQGLEFLIYFQGNSAPDKSGLPSDRFSAERTGGSVSTLTIQRTQQEDSAVYLCASSLVPEQPQHFGDGTRLSIL.

CDR3 nucleotide sequence: TGCGCCAGCAGCCAAGATCCCCTCGGGGGAAGGGGCGACACAGATACGCAGTATTTT. Translated, it gives CASSQDPLGGRGDTDTQYF. The chain recombines TRBV4-3 with TRBJ2-3; possibly TRBD2 for D (6 bases). The ends were cut back, 0 bases at V and 2 bases at J, with 21 bases in the middle. Germline CDR1 LGHNA, CDR2 YSLEER. The CDR3 covers 19 residues.

The J gene is TRBJ2-3, the V gene TRBV5-8, with D maybe TRBD1 (5 bases). V lost 4 bases, J lost 5 bases, and 14 bases lay in between. Looked up from germline, CDR1 is SGHTS and CDR2 is YDEGEE. CDR3 length: 14 residues. The CDR3 nucleotides read TGTGCCAGCAGCCGTTTCAGGGTCCTAGATACGCAGTATTTT. As protein: CASSRFRVLDTQYF.

Many counts were recorded for this clone. V is TRBV11-1 and J is TRBJ1-1; TRBD1 matches 7 bases. J was trimmed by 8 bases and V by 2 bases; bases with no gene match: 8. CDR1 is SGHAT and CDR2 is FQDESV in the germline V gene (reference sequence). The CDR3 is 14 amino acids. The CDR3, as DNA: TGTGCCAGCAGCTTAAGTTGGGGACAGAGAGAAGCTTTCTTT. Translating gives CASSLSWGQREAFF.

Ten or more counts support this clone. A much larger clone is a single base away; this may be a read error. The sample holds other DNA sequences that translate to the same CDR3. The chain links TRBV5-4 to TRBJ2-3; D might be TRBD1 (6 bases). CDR3 size: 14 residues. V lost 1 base and J lost 0, with 6 bases in between. The germline V gene has CDR1 SGHNT and CDR2 YYREEE (reference sequence). CDR3 DNA sequence: TGTGCCAGCAGCTTGCAGGGGAGCACAGATACGCAGTATTTT. This sequence encodes CASSLQGSTDTQYF.

This clone was counted a few times. V usage is TRBV5-5 and J usage is TRBJ2-3, with D hard to call. This CDR3 is built from 14 residues. Germline assignment: CDR1 SGHKS and CDR2 YYEKEE (reference sequence). V shed 4 bases and J shed 0 bases, with 9 bases lying between them. As DNA, the CDR3 is TGTGCCAGCAGCGCATTGGCCAGCACAGATACGCAGTATTTT. This sequence encodes CASSALASTDTQYF.

There are a few counts of this clone. The chain combines TRBV5-6 with TRBJ2-5; weak D call: TRBD1 (5 bases). Germline V gives CDR1 SGHDT, CDR2 YYEEEE. The V and J ends lost 4 bases and 1 base respectively, with 20 bases between them. CDR3 length: 17 amino acids. The CDR3 region has the DNA TGTGCCAGCAGCAGCCCCAAGGACACCAGACTCCAAGAGACCCAGTACTTC. Protein product: CASSSPKDTRLQETQYF. The full variable domain, with the rest looked up from reference TRBV5-6 and TRBJ2-5, is DAGVTQSPTHLIKTRGQQVTLRCSPKSGHDTVSWYQQALGQGPQFIFQYYEEEERQRGNFPDRFSGHQFPNYSSELNVNALLLGDSALYLCASSSPKDTRLQETQYFGPGTRLLVL.

The sample holds a few counts of this clone. The J gene is TRBJ2-3, the V gene TRBV5-5; TRBD2 matches 8 bases. There are 13 residues in the CDR3. V lost 7 bases and J lost 3; bases outside the gene matches: 4. Germline V gene lookup returns CDR1 SGHKS and CDR2 YYEKEE (reference sequence). CDR3 sequence: CASGSGSTDTQYF. As DNA, the CDR3 is TGTGCCAGCGGCAGCGGGAGTACAGATACGCAGTATTTT.

This clone turned up a few times. V is TRBV9 and J is TRBJ2-4; a weak D match, TRBD1 (6 bases). The length of the CDR3 is 14 residues. V was trimmed by 4 bases and J by 3 bases, leaving 11 bases between them. Germline V CDR1 and CDR2: SGDLS, YYNGEE. Here the CDR3 reads CASSKGGGKNIQYF. In DNA form, the CDR3 reads TGTGCCAGCAGCAAAGGGGGTGGCAAAAACATTCAGTACTTC.

The rearrangement uses TRBV5-6 and TRBJ1-2; D is possibly TRBD1 (6 bases). This CDR3 comprises 15 residues. Germline V gene sequence: CDR1 SGHDT, CDR2 YYEEEE. Trimming removed 0 bases at V and 3 bases at J, with 12 bases between. The CDR3 protein is CASSLGGQPYYGYTF. CDR3 in DNA: TGTGCCAGCAGCTTGGGAGGACAGCCCTACTATGGCTACACCTTC.

The rearrangement uses TRBV6-1 and TRBJ1-5, with D perhaps TRBD1 (5 bases). The V end was cut by 2 bases, the J end by 7 bases, with 15 bases between. The CDR3 covers 15 residues. Per germline, CDR1 MNHNS and CDR2 SASEGT. The CDR3 sequence: CASSEQTGRGQPQHF. In nucleotides, the CDR3 is TGTGCCAGCAGTGAACAAACGGGGAGGGGACAGCCCCAGCATTTT.